The 14 T cell receptor beta chains given below trace back to one sample, sequenced in a study of T cell responses to AZD1222 COVID-19 vaccine. TCRdb's table, derived via immunoSEQ multiplex PCR, lists solely in-frame clones and lacks some. The sample lists 100,000 to 150,000 clones; about nine tenths were seen once. The sequences come from peripheral blood, collected on day 0 of AZD1222 vaccination. Receptors were obtained from an adult in good health.

This clone is termed medium-sized. The CDR3 reads CASRGTGGNQPQHF. For the CDR3, the DNA is TGTGCCAGTAGGGGGACAGGGGGCAATCAGCCCCAGCATTTT. This sequence joins TRBV27 and TRBJ1-5; 10 positions match TRBD1. V lost 9 bases and J lost 2; bases outside the gene matches: 4. Germline loops: CDR1 MNHEY, CDR2 SMNVEV (reference sequence). The CDR3 has 14 amino acids.

The chain employs TRBV18 and TRBJ2-4, with D possibly being TRBD1 (5 bases). Germline assignment: CDR1 KGHSH and CDR2 LQKENI. This CDR3 has 15 amino acids. Trimming removed 4 bases at V and 0 bases at J, with 10 bases between. As DNA, the CDR3 is TGTGCCAGCTCACAACCGACAGTAGCCAAAAACATTCAGTACTTC. It specifies CASSQPTVAKNIQYF.

The chain couples TRBV28 to TRBJ2-3, with 15 bases fitting TRBD2. This CDR3 is 15 amino acids long. V shed 5 bases and J 4 bases; nucleotides not matched to a gene: 1. Germline-derived CDR1 and CDR2 are MDHEN and SYDVKM. The CDR3 loop reads CASSRTSGGADTQYF. CDR3 DNA: TGTGCCAGCAGTAGGACTAGCGGGGGGGCAGATACGCAGTATTTT.

This clone has a single count. V usage is TRBV12-3 or TRBV12-4 and J usage is TRBJ2-1; no reliable D call. With 3 bases removed from V and 11 bases from J, the gap between germline ends came to 11 bases. The CDR3 loop spans 12 amino acids. This chain's CDR3 is CASSFNGRKQFF. The CDR3 bases are TGTGCCAGCAGTTTTAACGGGCGAAAGCAGTTCTTC.

The J gene is TRBJ1-2, the V gene TRBV6-5; D uncertain. This CDR3 comprises 12 residues. Trimming shortened V by 11 bases and J by 4 bases, and 14 bases separated the two germline ends. Germline CDR1 and CDR2: MNHEY and SVGAGI. The CDR3 DNA sequence: TGTGCCGCGATTTCAGGCGGCTATGGCTACACCTTC. Translation gives CAAISGGYGYTF.

This clone was seen a handful of times. CDR3 protein: CAWREGTTKYYGYTF. CDR3 DNA sequence: TGTGCCTGGAGGGAAGGGACAACAAAATACTATGGCTACACCTTC. The chain recombines TRBV30 with TRBJ1-2; weak D call: TRBD1 (6 bases). CDR1 GTSNPN and CDR2 SVGIG come from the germline V gene (reference sequence). Between the trimmed V and J ends, which lost 3 bases and 3 bases, there was a span of 17 bases. The CDR3 length is 15 residues.

For the CDR3, the DNA is TGTGCCAGCAGCTTCCGTCTCGATTCGATCGGGGAGCTGTTTTTT. Protein: CASSFRLDSIGELFF. V is TRBV11-3 and J is TRBJ2-2; D is unclear. This CDR3 region has 15 residues. CDR1 is SGHNT, CDR2 YENEEA, per germline. Between the trimmed V and J ends, which lost 3 bases and 7 bases, there was a span of 15 bases.

The chain has TRBV7-2 and TRBJ2-7; 8 bases match TRBD1. The germline V gene has CDR1 SGHTA and CDR2 FQGNSA. The J segment lost 4 bases and the V segment lost 1 base, leaving 3 bases of the junction unmatched. The CDR3 extends over 14 amino acids. In DNA, the CDR3 is TGTGCCAGCAGCTTAGGCCAGGGGGCTTACGAGCAGTACTTC. It specifies CASSLGQGAYEQYF.

V is TRBV6-5 and J is TRBJ2-5; possible D gene TRBD2, 5 bases. The CDR3 totals 15 residues. V was cut by 6 bases and J by 5 bases, with 19 bases left in between. CDR1 is MNHEY, CDR2 SVGAGI, per germline. The CDR3 bases are TGTGCCAGCAGATACGACAACTCTCGAGGGGAGACCCAGTACTTC. It codes for CASRYDNSRGETQYF.

The genes are TRBV6-5 and TRBJ1-2; unclear D gene. V was pared by 6 bases and J by 4 bases, with 15 bases between. Germline-derived CDR1 and CDR2 are MNHEY and SVGAGI. The CDR3 consists of 14 residues. The DNA for the CDR3 is TGTGCCAGCAGAAACAGAACCTTTGGCTATGGCTACACCTTC. Residues: CASRNRTFGYGYTF.

This clone has only one observation. V and J are TRBV6-4 and TRBJ1-1; unclear D gene. Germline CDR1 MRHNA, CDR2 SNTAGT. The CDR3 has 11 residues. Trimming took off 3 bases at V and 6 bases at J, with 5 bases between the two ends. CDR3 amino acids: CASSDDSEAFF. CDR3 bases: TGTGCCAGCAGTGATGATTCTGAAGCTTTCTTT.

This clone is a singleton in its sample. The chain uses TRBV7-9 and TRBJ2-2; D is ambiguous. The germline V gene has CDR1 SEHNR and CDR2 FQNEAQ (reference sequence). The CDR3 loop spans 13 amino acids. With 3 bases removed from V and 7 bases from J, the gap between germline ends came to 9 bases. The CDR3 here is CASSFVRSGELFF. CDR3 nucleotide sequence: TGTGCCAGCAGCTTTGTTAGAAGCGGGGAGCTGTTTTTT.

This chain uses TRBV6-1 with TRBJ1-5; possible D gene TRBD1, 6 bases. This CDR3 comprises 14 residues. The ends were cut back, 3 bases at V and 6 bases at J, with 12 bases in the middle. CDR1 is MNHNS and CDR2 is SASEGT in the germline V gene. CDR3 residues: CASSEGASGQPQHF. The CDR3 nucleotides are TGTGCCAGCAGTGAGGGGGCGTCGGGTCAGCCCCAGCATTTT.

V and J are TRBV27 and TRBJ2-7, with D possibly called TRBD1 or TRBD2 (6 bases each). The germline V gene encodes CDR1 MNHEY and CDR2 SMNVEV (reference sequence). Trimming left V 3 bases short and J 3 bases short, with 12 bases between. This CDR3 spans 14 amino acids. CDR3 coding DNA: TGTGCCAGCAGTTTGGGGGGCAAAGGCTACGAGCAGTACTTC. This encodes CASSLGGKGYEQYF.